The 8 T cell receptor beta chains below come from one sample, sequenced in a study of patients and donors after allogeneic stem cell transplantation. TCRdb recomputed calls from the RT-PCR reads with MiXCR, one row per CDR3 protein. The table has a few hundred thousand distinct CDR3 sequences, around 40% seen once. Sequences were obtained from blood, either unsorted or a sorted T cell fraction (not recorded which). All receptors come from a human donor who was either an allogeneic HSCT recipient or a stem cell or donor lymphocyte infusion donor (not recorded which). It is not recorded whose cells these are; they may come from a transplant donor.

The chain uses TRBV15 and TRBJ2-3; 7 nucleotides line up with TRBD2. CDR1 is LNHNV and CDR2 is YYDKDF in the germline V gene (reference sequence). The CDR3 runs to 11 residues. Trimming took 8 bases from V and 5 from J; bases not matched to a gene: 1. The CDR3 DNA reads as TGTGCCACCGGGGAGGGAGATACGCAGTATTTT. Translating it yields CATGEGDTQYF.

This clonotype was detected a few times. The chain carries TRBV29-1 and TRBJ1-2; D is perhaps TRBD1 (6 bases). Germline V CDR1 and CDR2: SQVTM, ANQGSEA. The CDR3 consists of 11 residues. Trimming stripped 8 bases from V and 5 bases from J, with 12 bases between. The CDR3 region has the DNA TGCAGCACCCGGGACATATATGGCTACACCTTC. Residues: CSTRDIYGYTF.

A few counts support this clonotype. The chain combines TRBV5-1 with TRBJ1-3; D uncertain. CDR1 is SGHRS, CDR2 YFSETQ, per germline. V shed 3 bases and J shed 0 bases, with 10 bases lying between them. CDR3 length equals 15 residues. CDR3 bases: TGCGCCAGCAGCTACAGACCACACTCTGGAAACACCATATATTTT. Amino acid sequence: CASSYRPHSGNTIYF.

This clonotype has a handful of counts. This chain joins TRBV29-1 and TRBJ2-5; D ambiguous. The CDR3 runs 13 residues. V was pared by 2 bases and J by 0 bases, with 7 bases between. CDR1 and CDR2 from the germline V gene are SQVTM and ANQGSEA. CDR3 loop: CSVEKAYQETQYF. The CDR3 nucleotides read TGCAGCGTTGAAAAGGCGTACCAAGAGACCCAGTACTTC.

The chain links TRBV2 to TRBJ2-7; D might be TRBD2 (6 bases). The CDR3 loop spans 15 amino acids. CDR1 is SNHLY and CDR2 is FYNNEI in the germline V gene. Trimming left V 7 bases short and J 0 bases short, with 16 bases between. The CDR3 DNA reads TGTGCCAGCAAACCTGGGACTGGAAACTCCTACGAGCAGTACTTC. It is translated as CASKPGTGNSYEQYF.

J is TRBJ1-2 and V is TRBV12-3 or TRBV12-4; D may be TRBD1 (5 bases). V shed 2 bases and J shed 8 bases, with 15 bases lying between them. The CDR3 is 14 amino acids. CDR3 in amino acids: CASSLLWGVGGYTF. The CDR3 DNA sequence: TGTGCCAGCAGTTTACTATGGGGCGTAGGCGGCTACACCTTC.

The chain links TRBV11-1 to TRBJ2-1; possibly TRBD1 for D (6 bases). The V gene lost 5 bases and the J gene lost 9 bases, with 17 bases spanning the gap. From germline, CDR1 is SGHAT and CDR2 FQDESV (reference sequence). This CDR3 is 14 amino acids long. The CDR3 loop is CASSKSWTASEQFF. The CDR3 bases are TGTGCCAGCAGCAAATCCTGGACAGCGAGTGAGCAGTTCTTC. Drawing the rest from reference TRBV11-1 and TRBJ2-1, the complete variable domain is EAEVAQSPRYKITEKSQAVAFWCDPISGHATLYWYRQILGQGPELLVQFQDESVVDDSQLPKDRFSAERLKGVDSTLKIQPAELGDSAMYLCASSKSWTASEQFFGPGTRLTVL.

The DNA of the CDR3 is TGTGCCAGCCGATTATTGGCAGGGACGGCTTTCTTT. Translation: CASRLLAGTAFF. This chain links TRBV12-3 or TRBV12-4 with TRBJ1-1; TRBD1 might be the D (5 bases). The V end was cut by 8 bases, the J end by 11 bases, with 18 bases between. The CDR3 is 12 amino acids.